What follows are 12 T cell receptor beta chains derived from one specimen sequenced in a study of lymphopenia after photon versus proton radiotherapy. Generated by immunoSEQ multiplex PCR, the TCRdb table keeps only in-frame clones and is missing some. This sample yields approximately 13,000 clones, of which over 75% are seen a single time; 27% belongs to the top ten. The source was peripheral blood, collected from a patient treated with photon-based radiotherapy. These TCRs come from a man aged 50-60 years with gastric cancer.

The chain uses TRBV10-3 and TRBJ2-5; a possible D gene is TRBD2 (7 bases). Matching the DNA end better, TRBJ2-7 makes the J call doubtful. CDR3 length equals 12 residues. Germline CDR1 reads ENHRY; CDR2 reads SYGVKD. The CDR3 nucleotides are TGTGCCATCAAAGGGGGGGGCTACGAGCAGTACTTC. Translating it yields CAIKGGGYEQYF.

This sequence joins TRBV2 and TRBJ2-3, with 12 bases that match TRBD1. This CDR3 has 15 amino acids. V lost 6 bases to trimming and J lost 5 bases; unmatched junction nucleotides: 6. The germline V gene has CDR1 SNHLY and CDR2 FYNNEI. The CDR3 loop reads CASSTGTGGGDTQYF. The CDR3 coding sequence is TGTGCCAGCAGCACCGGGACAGGGGGCGGAGATACGCAGTATTTT. Together with reference TRBV2 and TRBJ2-3, the CDR3 gives the full variable domain: EPEVTQTPSHQVTQMGQEVILRCVPISNHLYFYWYRQILGQKVEFLVSFYNNEISEKSEIFDDQFSVERPDGSNFTLKIRSTKLEDSAMYFCASSTGTGGGDTQYFGPGTRLTVL.

The CDR3 DNA follows: TGTGCCAGCTCACCAATCTCGGGGGGGGAGCTCGAGCAGTACGTC. This translates into CASSPISGGELEQYV. The chain recombines TRBV18 with TRBJ2-7; 8 nucleotides line up with TRBD2. The CDR3 runs to 15 residues. V lost 2 bases, J lost 6 bases, and 9 bases stayed unmatched. Germline V CDR1 and CDR2: KGHSH, LQKENI.

The rearrangement uses TRBV19 and TRBJ1-1; D is unresolved. This CDR3 spans 13 amino acids. Germline V gene data show CDR1 as LNHDA and CDR2 as SQIVND (reference sequence). V was clipped by 3 bases and J by 3 bases, with 8 bases between them. The CDR3 bases are TGTGCCAGTAGTATGGATGTCTACACTGAAGCTTTCTTT. This encodes CASSMDVYTEAFF.

The rearrangement joins TRBV11-2 to TRBJ1-4, with D hard to call. This CDR3 region has 15 residues. Germline lookup yields CDR1 SGHAT and CDR2 FQNNGV. With 4 bases removed from V and 3 bases from J, the gap between germline ends came to 12 bases. In DNA, the CDR3 is TGTGCCAGCAGCTCGAAACCGGTGGCTAATGAAAAACTGTTTTTT. Its translation: CASSSKPVANEKLFF.

This clone was seen a handful of times. The CDR3 here is CASSHAPSNQPQHF. DNA of the CDR3: TGTGCCAGCAGCCACGCTCCTAGCAATCAGCCCCAGCATTTT. The rearrangement links TRBV27 to TRBJ1-5; D ambiguous. From germline, CDR1 is MNHEY and CDR2 SMNVEV (reference sequence). This CDR3 region has 14 residues. With 6 bases removed from V and 0 bases from J, the gap between germline ends came to 9 bases.

The J gene is TRBJ1-2, the V gene TRBV6-5; D is perhaps TRBD1 (5 bases). The CDR3 covers 13 residues. The V gene's germline CDR1 is MNHEY and CDR2 SVGAGI. V dropped 5 bases and J dropped 3 bases, with 10 bases sitting between them. The CDR3 region has the DNA TGTGCCAGCAGTCCCGGGACTCACTATGGCTACACCTTC. This translates into CASSPGTHYGYTF.

The rearrangement links TRBV7-3 to TRBJ2-2, with 8 bases aligning to TRBD2. The CDR3 has 15 residues. Germline values: CDR1 SGHTA, CDR2 FQGTGA. V was pared by 1 base and J by 6 bases, with 4 bases of the junction left unmatched. CDR3 sequence: CASSLIGGAPGELFF. The CDR3 DNA follows: TGTGCCAGCAGCTTAATCGGGGGGGCCCCCGGGGAGCTGTTTTTT.

This sequence joins TRBV7-9 and TRBJ1-3; 7 bases fit TRBD1. The CDR3 extends over 15 amino acids. V was clipped by 2 bases and J by 7 bases; unmatched bases: 8. Germline loops: CDR1 SEHNR, CDR2 FQNEAQ (reference sequence). CDR3 residues: CASSLNRDSGNTIYF. The CDR3 region has the DNA TGTGCCAGCAGCTTAAACCGGGACAGCGGGAACACCATATATTTT.

The chain recombines TRBV7-2 with TRBJ1-2; 8 positions agree with TRBD1. J was trimmed by 8 bases and V by 11 bases; bases with no gene match: 13. In germline, CDR1 is SGHTA, CDR2 FQGNSA. This CDR3 has 13 residues. Here the CDR3 DNA reads TGTGCCGTAGCCTACAGGGGGAAAAAGGGCTACACCTTC. This sequence encodes CAVAYRGKKGYTF.

V and J are TRBV27 and TRBJ2-3; D is tentatively TRBD1 or TRBD2 (5 bases each). This CDR3 region has 15 residues. Germline CDR1 and CDR2: MNHEY and SMNVEV (reference sequence). Trimming pared 3 bases from V and 3 bases from J, leaving 13 bases between. The CDR3 sequence is CASSFGGKKTDTQYF. The CDR3 region has the DNA TGTGCCAGCAGTTTTGGGGGAAAGAAGACAGATACGCAGTATTTT.

The chain recombines TRBV30 with TRBJ1-1, with unresolved D. Trimming removed 5 bases at V and 3 bases at J, with 10 bases between. The germline gives CDR1 GTSNPN, CDR2 SVGIG (reference sequence). The CDR3 sequence is 12 residues long. CDR3 sequence: CAWGRRDTEAFF. The CDR3 DNA is TGTGCCTGGGGCCGTAGGGACACTGAAGCTTTCTTT.